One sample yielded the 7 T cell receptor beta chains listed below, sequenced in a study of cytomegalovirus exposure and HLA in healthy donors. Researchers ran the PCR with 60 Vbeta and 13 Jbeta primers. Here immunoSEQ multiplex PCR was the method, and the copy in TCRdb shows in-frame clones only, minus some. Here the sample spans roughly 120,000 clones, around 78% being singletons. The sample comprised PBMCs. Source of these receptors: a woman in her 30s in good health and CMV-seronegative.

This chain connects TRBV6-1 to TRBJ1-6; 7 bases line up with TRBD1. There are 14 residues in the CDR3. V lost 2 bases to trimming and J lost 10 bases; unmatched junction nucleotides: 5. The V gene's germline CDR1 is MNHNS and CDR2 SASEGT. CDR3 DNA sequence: TGTGCCAGCAGTGAAACGACAGGGAGGTCACCCCTCCACTTT. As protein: CASSETTGRSPLHF.

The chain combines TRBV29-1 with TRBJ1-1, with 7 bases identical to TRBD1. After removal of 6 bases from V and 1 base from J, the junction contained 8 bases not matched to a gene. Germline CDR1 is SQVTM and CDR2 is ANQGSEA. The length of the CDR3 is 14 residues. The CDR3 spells CSVGTGTENTEAFF. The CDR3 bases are TGCAGCGTGGGTACCGGGACAGAGAACACTGAAGCTTTCTTT.

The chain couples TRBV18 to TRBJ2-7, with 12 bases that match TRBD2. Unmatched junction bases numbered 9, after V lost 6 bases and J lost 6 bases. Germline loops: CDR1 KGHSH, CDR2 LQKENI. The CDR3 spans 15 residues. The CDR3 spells CASSQTSGGFPEQYF. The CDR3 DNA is TGTGCCAGCTCCCAAACTAGCGGGGGGTTCCCCGAGCAGTACTTC.

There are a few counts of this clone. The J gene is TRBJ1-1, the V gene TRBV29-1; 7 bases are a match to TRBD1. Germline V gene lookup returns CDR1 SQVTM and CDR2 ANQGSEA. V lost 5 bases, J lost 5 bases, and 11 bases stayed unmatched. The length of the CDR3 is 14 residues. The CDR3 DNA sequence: TGCAGCGTTAACAGGGGCGCGTTCGGAACTGAAGCTTTCTTT. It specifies CSVNRGAFGTEAFF.

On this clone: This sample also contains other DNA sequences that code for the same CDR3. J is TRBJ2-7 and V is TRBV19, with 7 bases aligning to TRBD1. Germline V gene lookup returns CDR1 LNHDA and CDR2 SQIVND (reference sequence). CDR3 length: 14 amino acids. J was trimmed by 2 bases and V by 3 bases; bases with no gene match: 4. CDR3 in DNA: TGTGCCAGTAGTATGGGTCAGGGGGCCTACGAGCAGTACTTC. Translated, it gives CASSMGQGAYEQYF.

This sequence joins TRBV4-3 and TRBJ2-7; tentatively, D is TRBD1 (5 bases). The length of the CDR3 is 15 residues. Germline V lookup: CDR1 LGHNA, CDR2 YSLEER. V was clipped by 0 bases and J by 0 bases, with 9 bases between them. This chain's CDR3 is CASSQDPDNSYEQYF. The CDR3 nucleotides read TGCGCCAGCAGCCAAGACCCGGACAACTCCTACGAGCAGTACTTC.

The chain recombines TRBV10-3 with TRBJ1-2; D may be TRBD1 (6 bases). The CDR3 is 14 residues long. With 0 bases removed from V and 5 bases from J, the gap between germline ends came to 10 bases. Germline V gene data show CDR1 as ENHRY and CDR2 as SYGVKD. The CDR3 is CAISESGAGYGYTF. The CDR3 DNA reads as TGTGCCATCAGTGAGTCGGGGGCTGGGTATGGCTACACCTTC.